This TCR beta chain was recovered during a study of blood T cells in healthy people across ages. The study's findings and limits: Fewer expanded clones and more diversity marked long-lived versus aged donors.

This clonotype has only a few counts. The antigen is not known. V was pared by 2 bases and J by 3 bases, with 13 bases between. This CDR3 is built from 15 residues. Germline CDR1 is ENHRY and CDR2 is SYGVKD. The second PCR ran roughly 7 to 12 cycles with a sample-barcoded 5' primer and J-beta primers. Researchers report that a template-switch adaptor with 12 random nucleotides tagged each cDNA molecule. TCRdb reprocessed the 5' RACE reads with MiXCR, giving one entry per CDR3 protein. The sample includes about 1.4 million distinct CDR3 sequences, approximately 63% of them seen just once. This receptor was taken from a man between 18 and 29 years old in good health. Material for sequencing was blood. The V call is TRBV10-3, the J call TRBJ1-2, with a weak D call TRBD1 (5 bases). CDR3 nucleotides: TGTGCCATCAGTGAGCAATCCAGGGATGACTATGGCTACACCTTC. Amino acid sequence: CAISEQSRDDYGYTF.